A selection of T cell receptor beta chains follows, all from one sample in a study of T cell repertoires in cytomegalovirus infection. Their antigen targets remain unknown. From the reads, TCRdb called clonotypes with MiXCR, one entry per CDR3 protein. The sample lists approximately 1,000,000 distinct CDR3 sequences; 31% were seen once. Material: cultured CD8+ T cells from PBMCs, obtained from culture after CMV antigen stimulation. The receptors were sampled from a human donor in good health (CMV status not recorded). Some clones in this sample may be carry-over from other donors' samples. The CDR3 runs from the conserved cysteine through the conserved F or W. The D gene is left open where the match is weak. Size is stated for part of the rows, as once, few or many counts, or as a class when the clone is expanded.

abundance,j_gene,d_gene,v_gene,CDR3aa,CDR3nt
few,TRBJ2-2,.,TRBV27,CASSLWDISTGELFF,TGTGCCAGCAGTTTATGGGACATCAGCACCGGGGAGCTGTTTTTT
.,TRBJ1-1,.,TRBV12-3/TRBV12-4,CASSLSGEKVF,TGTGCCAGCAGTTTATCAGGAGAGAAAGTTTTT
.,TRBJ1-1,.,TRBV12-3/TRBV12-4,CASSFPNGGLNTEAFF,TGTGCCAGCAGTTTTCCAAACGGGGGGTTGAACACTGAAGCTTTCTTT
.,TRBJ2-1,.,TRBV4-3,CASSQAGRHNEQFF,TGCGCCAGCAGCCAAGCCGGACGGCACAATGAGCAGTTCTTC
.,TRBJ2-5,TRBD2,TRBV5-1,CASSLVVAGTQETQYF,TGCGCCAGCAGCTTGGTGGTAGCGGGGACCCAAGAGACCCAGTACTTC
.,TRBJ2-5,TRBD2,TRBV7-6,CASSNIAGGEIQYF,TGTGCCAGCAGCAATATAGCGGGCGGAGAGATCCAGTACTTC
.,TRBJ1-3,TRBD1,TRBV5-6,CASSSRRQGKLSGNAIYF,TGTGCCAGCAGCTCCAGGAGACAGGGGAAACTCTCTGGAAACGCCATATATTTT
few,TRBJ2-1,TRBD2,TRBV6-5,CASSSELAGGNEQFF,TGTGCCAGCAGTTCCGAACTAGCGGGGGGGAATGAGCAGTTCTTC
.,TRBJ2-3,.,TRBV4-1,CASSQDGKTQYF,TGCGCCAGCAGCCAAGATGGAAAAACGCAGTATTTT
many,TRBJ1-5,.,TRBV7-6,CASSFLGLDQPQHF,TGTGCCAGCAGCTTTTTAGGGTTGGATCAGCCCCAGCATTTT
few,TRBJ1-3,.,TRBV7-9,CASSFKDSGNTIYF,TGTGCCAGCAGCTTTAAGGACTCTGGAAACACCATATATTTT
.,TRBJ2-5,TRBD1,TRBV4-1,CASSQVYDRGETQYF,TGCGCCAGCAGCCAAGTGTATGACAGGGGGGAGACCCAGTACTTC
many,TRBJ1-3,.,TRBV6-5,CASRYRYSGNTIYF,TGTGCCAGCAGATACCGGTACTCTGGAAACACCATATATTTT
.,TRBJ2-2,.,TRBV12-3/TRBV12-4,CAIHRGRGELFF,TGTGCCATCCACCGGGGGCGCGGGGAGCTGTTTTTT
.,TRBJ1-3,.,TRBV2,CASSDIEGIGNTIYF,TGTGCCAGCAGTGACATAGAGGGGATTGGAAACACCATATATTTT
few,TRBJ2-2,TRBD2,TRBV5-5,CASRGLQLAGNTGELFF,TGTGCCAGCAGGGGCCTTCAGCTAGCGGGGAACACCGGGGAGCTGTTTTTT
few,TRBJ1-3,TRBD1,TRBV20-1,CSAKTGQGLTSGNTIYF,TGCAGTGCTAAAACGGGACAGGGACTTACCTCTGGAAACACCATATATTTT
.,TRBJ2-1,TRBD2,TRBV12-3/TRBV12-4,CASSSNLAGEHNEQFF,TGTGCCAGCAGTTCCAACCTAGCGGGGGAACACAATGAGCAGTTCTTC
few,TRBJ1-1,.,TRBV12-3/TRBV12-4,CASSFREGAFF,TGTGCCAGCAGTTTCCGTGAGGGGGCTTTCTTT
many,TRBJ1-5,TRBD1,TRBV7-8,CASSSRQGDQPQHF,TGTGCCAGCAGTTCCCGACAGGGCGATCAGCCCCAGCATTTT
.,TRBJ1-4,.,TRBV7-6,CASSLEDLFF,TGTGCCAGCAGCTTAGAGGATCTGTTTTTT
.,TRBJ2-1,.,TRBV6-2/TRBV6-3,CASVSGGPYNEQFF,TGTGCCAGCGTATCCGGGGGGCCCTACAATGAGCAGTTCTTC
.,TRBJ1-5,TRBD1,TRBV2,CASSDPGTGFYQPQHF,TGTGCCAGCAGTGACCCCGGGACAGGGTTTTATCAGCCCCAGCATTTT
.,TRBJ1-1,.,TRBV5-4,CASSLTRQTTIEAFF,TGTGCCAGCAGCTTGACCCGACAGACAACTATTGAAGCTTTCTTT
many,TRBJ2-1,TRBD2,TRBV7-2,CASSLESLAGGGFF,TGTGCCAGCAGCTTAGAGTCACTAGCGGGAGGCGGGTTCTTC
.,TRBJ1-2,TRBD1,TRBV6-2/TRBV6-3,CASSPWDRGAAGYTF,TGTGCCAGCAGTCCGTGGGACAGGGGAGCGGCTGGCTACACCTTC
.,TRBJ1-4,TRBD1,TRBV7-2,CAGSAGQGRNEKLFF,TGTGCCGGCAGCGCCGGACAGGGACGGAATGAAAAACTGTTTTTT
.,TRBJ1-5,.,TRBV19,CASSIADHQPQHF,TGTGCCAGTAGTATAGCGGATCATCAGCCCCAGCATTTT
many,TRBJ2-1,.,TRBV7-3,CASSPRGGEDNEQFF,TGTGCCAGCAGCCCAAGGGGGGGGGAGGACAATGAGCAGTTCTTC
.,TRBJ2-3,.,TRBV27,CASSHHPTEDTQYF,TGTGCCAGCAGTCATCACCCGACGGAAGATACGCAGTATTTT
.,TRBJ2-7,TRBD2,TRBV27,CASSSGGSRYEHYF,TGTGCCAGCAGTTCGGGGGGAAGTCGGTACGAGCATTACTTC
many,TRBJ2-2,.,TRBV6-5,CASSYSSTGNTGELFF,TGTGCCAGCAGTTACTCGTCGACAGGGAACACCGGGGAGCTGTTTTTT
.,TRBJ2-3,TRBD2,TRBV15,CATSRVGRADTQYF,TGTGCCACCAGCAGAGTTGGGAGGGCAGATACGCAGTATTTT
.,TRBJ2-2,.,TRBV12-3/TRBV12-4,CASSLGLGAATGELFF,TGTGCCAGCAGCCTCGGGCTGGGGGCGGCCACCGGGGAGCTGTTTTTT